What follows are 30 T cell receptor beta chains derived from one specimen sequenced in a study of T cells after yellow fever vaccination. TCRdb reprocessed the 5' RACE reads via MiXCR and lists one record per CDR3 protein. The sample lists about 630,000 distinct CDR3 sequences; approximately 13% were seen once. Sequenced here: PBMCs, sampled on the day of the yellow fever booster vaccination. These receptors were taken from a man aged 25-45 years who received the YFV17D yellow fever vaccine.

This clonotype has only a few counts. The chain employs TRBV9 and TRBJ1-5; tentatively, D is TRBD1 (5 bases). The CDR3 has 14 amino acids. In germline, CDR1 is SGDLS, CDR2 YYNGEE. V lost 0 bases, J lost 7 bases, and 11 bases lay in between. The CDR3 reads CASSVGGTDQPQHF. The CDR3 DNA sequence: TGTGCCAGCAGCGTAGGAGGGACGGACCAGCCCCAGCATTTT.

The rearrangement links TRBV9 to TRBJ2-4, with 9 nucleotides matching TRBD2. The CDR3 sequence is 16 residues long. Germline-derived CDR1 and CDR2 are SGDLS and YYNGEE. V lost 2 bases to trimming and J lost 8 bases; unmatched junction nucleotides: 11. The CDR3 coding sequence is TGTGCCAGCAGCGTTGGGCCTAGCGGGACGTCAGACATTCAGTACTTC. Protein product: CASSVGPSGTSDIQYF. Full variable domain (outside the CDR3, taken from reference TRBV9 and TRBJ2-4): DSGVTQTPKHLITATGQRVTLRCSPRSGDLSVYWYQQSLDQGLQFLIQYYNGEERAKGNILERFSAQQFPDLHSELNLSSLELGDSALYFCASSVGPSGTSDIQYFGAGTRLSVL.

Many counts were recorded for this clonotype. In DNA, the CDR3 is TGCAGTGCTAGTGGGCTGCGGGGTTTAACCGGGGAGGGGGTTAAAAACATTCAGTACTTC. Encoded protein: CSASGLRGLTGEGVKNIQYF. This sequence joins TRBV20-1 and TRBJ2-4, with a weak D call TRBD2 (7 bases). V lost 3 bases and J 4 bases, leaving 31 bases between the germline ends. CDR3 length: 20 amino acids. Germline V gene lookup returns CDR1 DFQATT and CDR2 SNEGSKA (reference sequence).

This clonotype has just one count. This CDR3 fails to terminate in the conserved phenylalanine or tryptophan, so it likely reflects a read error. V gene TRBV6-5 combines with J gene TRBJ2-1; no clear D. Trimming removed 2 bases at V and 0 bases at J, with 5 bases between. The CDR3 totals 14 residues. The germline CDR1 and CDR2 sequences are MNHEY and SVGAGI. The CDR3 loop reads CASSYHPSYNEQFS. CDR3 nucleotide sequence: TGTGCCAGCAGTTACCATCCCTCCTACAATGAGCAGTTCTCC.

The V and J genes are TRBV20-1 and TRBJ2-3; 12 bases align to TRBD2. This CDR3 has 16 amino acids. Germline V gene data show CDR1 as DFQATT and CDR2 as SNEGSKA (reference sequence). V gave up 1 base and J gave up 5 bases; unmatched junction bases: 7. DNA for the CDR3: TGCAGTGCTAGAGGTCCGACTAGCGGGAGCGGAGATACGCAGTATTTT. This sequence encodes CSARGPTSGSGDTQYF.

Only a few counts were recorded for this clonotype. V gene TRBV14 combines with J gene TRBJ2-5; D not certain. CDR1 and CDR2 (germline): SGHDN, FVKESK. The V end was cut by 2 bases, the J end by 9 bases, with 13 bases between. The length of the CDR3 is 13 residues. CDR3 region: CASSQSLYAAQYF. CDR3 nucleotides: TGTGCCAGCAGCCAATCCCTGTACGCGGCCCAGTACTTC.

This sequence joins TRBV20-1 and TRBJ1-5; possibly TRBD1 for D (5 bases). The V end was cut by 0 bases, the J end by 9 bases, with 15 bases between. This CDR3 is 14 amino acids long. Looked up from germline, CDR1 is DFQATT and CDR2 is SNEGSKA (reference sequence). CDR3 sequence (DNA): TGCAGTGCTAGAGAGGGTGGGGCGCCGGTGCCCCAGCATTTT. Protein sequence: CSAREGGAPVPQHF.

This clonotype was found a few times. This sequence joins TRBV14 and TRBJ2-2; 7 nucleotides agree with TRBD2. This CDR3 is built from 15 residues. Germline CDR1 reads SGHDN; CDR2 reads FVKESK. Trimming cost V 5 bases and J 2 bases; bases outside gene matches: 5. This CDR3 reads CASSTEGLNTGELFF. The CDR3 nucleotides read TGTGCCAGCAGCACGGAGGGACTAAACACCGGGGAGCTGTTTTTT.

This clonotype has a handful of counts. V usage is TRBV20-1 and J usage is TRBJ1-2; TRBD1 aligns across 9 bases. This CDR3 contains 13 residues. The V and J ends lost 6 bases and 5 bases, in that order; junction bases with no gene match: 7. Germline CDR1 reads DFQATT; CDR2 reads SNEGSKA (reference sequence). The CDR3 spells CSARGDREYGYTF. CDR3 sequence (DNA): TGCAGTGCCCGGGGGGACAGGGAATATGGCTACACCTTC.

This clonotype has just a few counts. V and J are TRBV6-2 or TRBV6-3 and TRBJ2-1, with 9 bases that match TRBD2. Germline V gene data show CDR1 as MNHEY and CDR2 as SVGEGT. V was pared by 2 bases and J by 5 bases, with 10 bases of the junction left unmatched. The CDR3 loop spans 17 amino acids. CDR3 protein: CASSYRGLAGRDNEQFF. In DNA, the CDR3 is TGTGCCAGCAGTTACAGGGGCCTAGCGGGAAGGGACAATGAGCAGTTCTTC.

This clonotype was seen a few times. The genes are TRBV5-1 and TRBJ2-7; unclear D gene. The CDR3 length is 13 residues. The germline V and J ends were trimmed by 6 bases and 1 base, with 11 bases remaining between them. The germline V gene encodes CDR1 SGHRS and CDR2 YFSETQ. The CDR3 reads CASTSGRSYEQYF. The CDR3 coding sequence is TGCGCCAGCACCTCCGGTCGGTCCTACGAGCAGTACTTC.

The chain carries TRBV29-1 and TRBJ2-7; 9 bases match TRBD1. V shed 6 bases, J shed 5 bases, and the junction held 8 bases outside the gene matches. Germline V gene lookup returns CDR1 SQVTM and CDR2 ANQGSEA. This CDR3 is 13 amino acids long. This CDR3 is CSVMGQGVNEQYF. The CDR3 bases are TGCAGCGTCATGGGACAGGGTGTCAACGAGCAGTACTTC.

The CDR3 spells CASSQPDRADEQFF. The CDR3 DNA reads as TGCGCCAGCAGCCAACCGGACAGGGCCGATGAGCAGTTCTTC. The rearrangement links TRBV4-1 to TRBJ2-1; the match to TRBD1 covers 8 bases. V gave up 2 bases and J gave up 8 bases; unmatched junction bases: 5. There are 14 residues in the CDR3. Germline CDR1 reads MGHRA; CDR2 reads YSYEKL.

This chain connects TRBV28 to TRBJ2-4; 8 bases agree with TRBD1. CDR1 and CDR2 (germline): MDHEN, SYDVKM. The CDR3 loop spans 15 amino acids. V lost 2 bases, J lost 7 bases, and 7 bases stayed unmatched. In DNA form, the CDR3 reads TGTGCCAGCAGTTTAGGGCAGGGGGCTTGGAACATTCAGTACTTC. This translates into CASSLGQGAWNIQYF.

The V gene is TRBV11-1, the J gene TRBJ2-4; D ambiguous. Between the trimmed V and J ends, which lost 6 bases and 5 bases, there was a span of 26 bases. CDR1 SGHAT and CDR2 FQDESV come from the germline V gene (reference sequence). The CDR3 covers 18 residues. CDR3 residues: CASSFPPGGHVDENIQYF. The CDR3 DNA reads as TGTGCCAGCAGTTTCCCCCCTGGTGGGCATGTGGATGAAAACATTCAGTACTTC.

J is TRBJ2-5 and V is TRBV19, with D perhaps TRBD1 or TRBD2 (5 bases each). V lost 5 bases to trimming and J lost 2 bases, with 12 bases between them. The CDR3 length is 14 residues. CDR1 LNHDA and CDR2 SQIVND come from the germline V gene (reference sequence). The chain's CDR3 is CASSGGRRQETQYF. CDR3 DNA: TGTGCCAGTAGTGGGGGACGCCGACAAGAGACCCAGTACTTC.

This clonotype showed up just a few times. The rearrangement uses TRBV20-1 and TRBJ2-2; D call uncertain. This CDR3 region has 13 residues. Trimming left V 5 bases short and J 5 bases short, with 12 bases between. Germline assignment: CDR1 DFQATT and CDR2 SNEGSKA (reference sequence). CDR3 sequence reads: CSAPFRRTGELFF. For the CDR3, the DNA is TGCAGTGCTCCTTTCCGGAGAACCGGGGAGCTGTTTTTT.

This clonotype has a count of ten or more. The rearrangement joins TRBV9 to TRBJ2-1; no clear D. V dropped 0 bases and J dropped 9 bases, with 10 bases sitting between them. Germline CDR1 and CDR2: SGDLS and YYNGEE. This CDR3 spans 13 amino acids. CDR3 sequence (DNA): TGTGCCAGCAGCGTAGCGGCAGCCGGTGAGCAGTTCTTC. This translates into CASSVAAAGEQFF.

The V call is TRBV5-8, the J call TRBJ2-3, with TRBD2 matching over 9 bases. V was pared by 3 bases and J by 0 bases, with 8 bases of the junction left unmatched. Germline-derived CDR1 and CDR2 are SGHTS and YDEGEE. The CDR3 totals 17 residues. CDR3 in amino acids: CASSWSSSGTSTDTQYF. The CDR3 DNA sequence: TGTGCCAGCAGCTGGTCGTCTAGCGGGACTAGCACAGATACGCAGTATTTT.

This clonotype has a count of ten or more. This rearrangement joins TRBV7-8 to TRBJ2-3; 10 bases fit TRBD2. The CDR3 spans 17 residues. After removal of 5 bases from V and 2 bases from J, the junction contained 10 bases not matched to a gene. CDR1 is SGHVS, CDR2 FQNEAQ, per germline. DNA for the CDR3: TGTGCCAGCAGCATCCTCCTAGCGGGAGATATCACAGATACGCAGTATTTT. Translating gives CASSILLAGDITDTQYF.

This chain links TRBV9 with TRBJ2-1, with D possibly TRBD2 on 6 matching bases. The germline CDR1 and CDR2 sequences are SGDLS and YYNGEE. The CDR3 is 14 residues long. Between the trimmed V and J ends, which lost 2 bases and 10 bases, there was a span of 16 bases. The CDR3 region is CASSVGLPFGEQFF. The CDR3 DNA is TGTGCCAGCAGCGTGGGACTGCCGTTCGGGGAGCAGTTCTTC.

This clonotype was observed a few times. The rearrangement uses TRBV5-6 and TRBJ1-2, with D uncertain. The V gene lost 5 bases and the J gene lost 5 bases, with 22 bases spanning the gap. This CDR3 comprises 16 residues. The germline V gene has CDR1 SGHDT and CDR2 YYEEEE. The CDR3 sequence is CASSTRSSIKSYGYTF. The DNA of the CDR3 is TGTGCCAGCAGTACCCGGTCCTCCATCAAATCATATGGCTACACCTTC. Using reference TRBV5-6 and TRBJ1-2 for the parts outside the CDR3, the full variable domain is DAGVTQSPTHLIKTRGQQVTLRCSPKSGHDTVSWYQQALGQGPQFIFQYYEEEERQRGNFPDRFSGHQFPNYSSELNVNALLLGDSALYLCASSTRSSIKSYGYTFGSGTRLTVV.

In its sample, this clonotype was seen a few times. The V and J genes are TRBV29-1 and TRBJ1-4; D remains unclear. The CDR3 runs to 13 residues. Trimming removed 2 bases from V and 7 bases from J, with 11 bases in between. The V gene's germline CDR1 is SQVTM and CDR2 ANQGSEA. The CDR3 coding sequence is TGCAGCGTTGAAATGAACCGGGGTGAAAAACTGTTTTTT. Protein sequence: CSVEMNRGEKLFF. The entire variable domain, with the rest obtained from reference TRBV29-1 and TRBJ1-4, is as follows: SAVISQKPSRDICQRGTSLTIQCQVDSQVTMMFWYRQQPGQSLTLIATANQGSEATYESGFVIDKFPISRPNLTFSTLTVSNMSPEDSSIYLCSVEMNRGEKLFFGSGTQLSVL.

The V gene is TRBV5-1, the J gene TRBJ2-7; D may be TRBD2 (6 bases). The germline CDR1 and CDR2 sequences are SGHRS and YFSETQ. CDR3 size: 15 residues. Trimming stripped 4 bases from V and 3 bases from J, with 17 bases between. The CDR3 sequence: CASSETGGTIYEQYF. As DNA, the CDR3 is TGCGCCAGCAGCGAGACGGGCGGGACGATCTACGAGCAGTACTTC.

In this sample, this clonotype turned up a few times. The chain uses TRBV4-3 and TRBJ1-3; a possible D gene is TRBD1 (5 bases). The germline V gene encodes CDR1 LGHNA and CDR2 YSLEER. V shed 0 bases and J shed 6 bases, with 12 bases lying between them. CDR3 length: 15 amino acids. Here the CDR3 DNA reads TGCGCCAGCAGCCAAGAGTGGAGGGGCCAAAACACCATATATTTT. This codes for CASSQEWRGQNTIYF.

This clonotype turned up a few times. The chain recombines TRBV9 with TRBJ1-4; D not resolved. Trimming shortened V by 4 bases and J by 7 bases, and 17 bases separated the two germline ends. The CDR3 runs to 15 residues. Per the germline V gene, CDR1 is SGDLS and CDR2 is YYNGEE. The CDR3 here is CASSPREGATEKLFF. The CDR3 nucleotides read TGTGCCAGCAGCCCCCGGGAGGGAGCCACTGAAAAACTGTTTTTT. The full variable domain, in which reference TRBV9 and TRBJ1-4 provide the parts outside the CDR3, is DSGVTQTPKHLITATGQRVTLRCSPRSGDLSVYWYQQSLDQGLQFLIQYYNGEERAKGNILERFSAQQFPDLHSELNLSSLELGDSALYFCASSPREGATEKLFFGSGTQLSVL.

This clonotype has more than one count but fewer than ten. The chain combines TRBV7-7 with TRBJ2-2; D gene uncertain. This CDR3 region has 15 residues. Germline assignment: CDR1 SSHAT and CDR2 FNYEAQ (reference sequence). Between the trimmed V and J ends, which lost 5 bases and 4 bases, there was a span of 14 bases. CDR3 amino acids: CASSENSVGTGELFF. The DNA for the CDR3 is TGTGCCAGCAGCGAGAATTCAGTCGGCACCGGGGAGCTGTTTTTT.

The chain couples TRBV12-3 or TRBV12-4 to TRBJ1-1; D gene ambiguous. The CDR3 is made up of 15 amino acids. Between the trimmed V and J ends, which lost 3 bases and 5 bases, there was a span of 16 bases. CDR3 nucleotides: TGTGCCAGCAGTTTTGCTGGGCCGGTTGGGACTGAAGCTTTCTTT. Translation gives CASSFAGPVGTEAFF.

This clonotype was counted a few times. V gene TRBV5-5 combines with J gene TRBJ2-7; 8 positions agree with TRBD1. The junction had 4 bases not matched to a gene; V was cut back by 2 bases and J by 0 bases. The CDR3 contains 15 residues. In germline, CDR1 is SGHKS, CDR2 YYEKEE (reference sequence). CDR3 sequence (DNA): TGTGCCAGCAGCTTAAACAGGGGGAGCTCCTACGAGCAGTACTTC. This encodes CASSLNRGSSYEQYF.

J is TRBJ1-4 and V is TRBV19, with D possibly being TRBD1 (5 bases). CDR1 LNHDA and CDR2 SQIVND come from the germline V gene (reference sequence). The CDR3 extends over 14 amino acids. The V end lost 5 bases, the J end lost 8 bases, and 15 bases lay between the germline ends. CDR3 region: CASSATPGDEKLFF. CDR3 DNA: TGTGCCAGTAGTGCCACCCCGGGGGACGAAAAACTGTTTTTT.